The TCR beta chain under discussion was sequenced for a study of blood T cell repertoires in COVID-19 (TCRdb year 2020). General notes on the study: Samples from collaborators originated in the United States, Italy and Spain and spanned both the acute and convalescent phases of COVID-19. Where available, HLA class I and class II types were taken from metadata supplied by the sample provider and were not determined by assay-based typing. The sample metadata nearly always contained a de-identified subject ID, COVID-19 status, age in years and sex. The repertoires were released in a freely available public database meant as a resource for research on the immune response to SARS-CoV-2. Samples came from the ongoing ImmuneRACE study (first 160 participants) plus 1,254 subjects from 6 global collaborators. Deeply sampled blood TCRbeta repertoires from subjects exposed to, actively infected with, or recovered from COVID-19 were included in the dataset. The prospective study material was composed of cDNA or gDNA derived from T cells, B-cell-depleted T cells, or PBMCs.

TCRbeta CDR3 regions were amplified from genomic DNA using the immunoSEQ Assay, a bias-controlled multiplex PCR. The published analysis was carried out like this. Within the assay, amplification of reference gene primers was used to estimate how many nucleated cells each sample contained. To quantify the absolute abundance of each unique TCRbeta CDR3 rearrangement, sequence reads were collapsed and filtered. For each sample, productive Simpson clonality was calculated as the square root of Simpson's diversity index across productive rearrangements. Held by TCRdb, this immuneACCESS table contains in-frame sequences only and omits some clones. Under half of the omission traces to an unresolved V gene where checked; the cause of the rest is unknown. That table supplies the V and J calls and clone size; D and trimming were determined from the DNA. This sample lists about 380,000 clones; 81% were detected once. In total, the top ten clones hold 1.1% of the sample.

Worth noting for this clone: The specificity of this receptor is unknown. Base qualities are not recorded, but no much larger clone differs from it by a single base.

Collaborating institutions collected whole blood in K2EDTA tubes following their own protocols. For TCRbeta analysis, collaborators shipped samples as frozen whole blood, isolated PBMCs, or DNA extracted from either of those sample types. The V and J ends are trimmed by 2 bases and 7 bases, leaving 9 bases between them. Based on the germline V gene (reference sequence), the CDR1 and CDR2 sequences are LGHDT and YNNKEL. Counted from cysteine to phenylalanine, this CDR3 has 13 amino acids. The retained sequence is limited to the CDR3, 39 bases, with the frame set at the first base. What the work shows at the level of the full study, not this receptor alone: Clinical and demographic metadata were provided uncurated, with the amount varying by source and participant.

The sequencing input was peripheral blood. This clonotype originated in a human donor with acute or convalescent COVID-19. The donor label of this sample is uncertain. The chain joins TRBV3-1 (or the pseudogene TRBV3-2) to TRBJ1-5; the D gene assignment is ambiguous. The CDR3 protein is CASSQSPSQPQHF. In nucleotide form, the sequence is TGTGCCAGCAGCCAATCCCCGTCCCAGCCCCAGCATTTT.